The 14 T cell receptor beta chains below were found in one sample sequenced in a study of beta chain features in type 1 diabetes. Reverse transcribing all isolated RNA meant expressed TCRB transcripts were sequenced. Here immunoSEQ multiplex PCR was the method, and the copy in TCRdb shows in-frame clones only, minus some. The sample lists under 400,000 clones, about 14% occurring once. The sequenced material came from central memory CD4+ T cells from blood. The receptors derive from a man between 25 and 39 years old in good health.

The CDR3 spells CASSGRTAEGEKLFF. CDR3 nucleotides: TGTGCCAGCAGCGGGAGGACGGCCGAGGGTGAAAAACTGTTTTTT. The rearrangement joins TRBV9 to TRBJ1-4; no clear D gene. Per the germline V gene, CDR1 is SGDLS and CDR2 is YYNGEE. The CDR3 is 15 residues long. Deletions cut 3 bases from V and 7 bases from J, with 16 bases between.

The chain recombines TRBV10-3 with TRBJ2-5; tentatively, D is TRBD2 (5 bases). The V gene's germline CDR1 is ENHRY and CDR2 SYGVKD. The CDR3 loop spans 11 amino acids. Trimming removed 4 bases at V and 5 bases at J, with 5 bases between. DNA of the CDR3: TGTGCCATCAGTGGAGGGGAGACCCAGTACTTC. Protein product: CAISGGETQYF.

Note on this clone: One end of the junction varies from germline; a read error may be responsible. The genes are TRBV5-1 and TRBJ2-7; D is perhaps TRBD2 (5 bases). The CDR3 is 14 amino acids. Germline V CDR1 and CDR2: SGHRS, YFSETQ. The CDR3 loop reads CASSLSGSSYEQYF. The CDR3 nucleotides are TGTGCCAGCAGCTTGTCGGGGAGCTCCTACGAGCAGTACTTC.

This clone occurred a few times. CDR3 region: CASQTSGWTGELFF. In nucleotides, the CDR3 is TGTGCCAGCCAGACTTCTGGGTGGACCGGGGAGCTGTTTTTT. The chain is built from TRBV7-6 and TRBJ2-2; no clear D. The ends were cut back, 8 bases at V and 5 bases at J, with 15 bases in the middle. This CDR3 has 14 amino acids. Looked up from germline, CDR1 is SGHVS and CDR2 is FNYEAQ.

In its sample, this clone was seen many times. The sample carries other DNA sequences with the same CDR3. V and J are TRBV9 and TRBJ1-1, with 7 bases fitting TRBD1. Germline lookup yields CDR1 SGDLS and CDR2 YYNGEE. V dropped 2 bases and J dropped 0; count of bases not matched to a gene: 7. The CDR3 runs to 16 residues. The CDR3 DNA is TGTGCCAGCAGCGTTGGGACAGACCTTATGAACACTGAAGCTTTCTTT. Translation: CASSVGTDLMNTEAFF.

The chain uses TRBV30 and TRBJ1-5; D gene unclear. The CDR3 is 13 residues long. The V end was cut by 2 bases, the J end by 4 bases, with 9 bases between. Germline V gene sequence: CDR1 GTSNPN, CDR2 SVGIG (reference sequence). Here the CDR3 DNA reads TGTGCCTGGAGTTCTGCAGCTAATCAGCCCCAGCATTTT. It translates to CAWSSAANQPQHF.

The table lists this clone with many counts. The chain combines TRBV7-9 with TRBJ1-6; no definite D call. Germline CDR1 and CDR2: SEHNR and FQNEAQ (reference sequence). The CDR3 is 15 amino acids. V lost 5 bases to trimming and J lost 9 bases, with 17 bases between them. The chain's CDR3 is CASSGHAVDSSPLHF. In nucleotides, the CDR3 is TGTGCCAGCAGCGGGCACGCAGTCGACTCTTCACCCCTCCACTTT.

V is TRBV7-3 and J is TRBJ2-7; 7 nucleotides align to TRBD2. The junction had 4 bases not matched to a gene; V was cut back by 5 bases and J by 0 bases. Germline CDR1 reads SGHTA; CDR2 reads FQGTGA. This CDR3 is built from 14 residues. The CDR3 sequence: CASSPAGSSYEQYF. The CDR3 bases are TGTGCCAGCAGCCCAGCGGGAAGCTCCTACGAGCAGTACTTC.

The chain carries TRBV9 and TRBJ1-6, with D unclear. This CDR3 contains 15 residues. The germline V gene encodes CDR1 SGDLS and CDR2 YYNGEE. V gave up 4 bases and J gave up 4 bases, with 12 bases separating them. In nucleotides, the CDR3 is TGTGCCAGCAGCCCACGGACGGAATATAATTCACCCCTCCACTTT. This encodes CASSPRTEYNSPLHF.

The chain joins TRBV5-4 to TRBJ2-1, with D unclear. Germline lookup yields CDR1 SGHNT and CDR2 YYREEE (reference sequence). This CDR3 has 12 residues. Trimming pared 4 bases from V and 9 bases from J, leaving 11 bases between. In nucleotides, the CDR3 is TGTGCCAGCAGCCCGCCGTTGGGTGAGCAGTTCTTC. Translation: CASSPPLGEQFF.

The chain uses TRBV29-1 and TRBJ2-1; TRBD2 matches at 12 bases. The V and J ends lost 8 bases and 5 bases, in that order; junction bases with no gene match: 7. The CDR3 has 14 amino acids. CDR1 is SQVTM, CDR2 ANQGSEA, per germline. The CDR3 region has the DNA TGCAGCTCAGGACTAGCGGGGCCGAACAATGAGCAGTTCTTC. The encoded protein is CSSGLAGPNNEQFF.

This clone has ten or more counts. J is TRBJ2-2 and V is TRBV19; D ambiguous. The CDR3 is 13 amino acids. Germline V gives CDR1 LNHDA, CDR2 SQIVND (reference sequence). Trimming shortened V by 6 bases and J by 2 bases, and 7 bases separated the two germline ends. The CDR3 DNA reads as TGTGCCAGTAGGTGGGCCAACACCGGGGAGCTGTTTTTT. It codes for CASRWANTGELFF. The full variable domain, rest sourced from reference TRBV19 and TRBJ2-2, is DGGITQSPKYLFRKEGQNVTLSCEQNLNHDAMYWYRQDPGQGLRLIYYSQIVNDFQKGDIAEGYSVSREKKESFPLTVTSAQKNPTAFYLCASRWANTGELFFGEGSRLTVL.

The chain has TRBV5-6 and TRBJ2-1; D is tentatively TRBD1 or TRBD2 (5 bases each). CDR3 size: 16 residues. Trimming took 0 bases from V and 3 from J, leaving 13 bases between them. Germline loops: CDR1 SGHDT, CDR2 YYEEEE. CDR3 sequence reads: CASSLEVGTNYNEQFF. The CDR3 nucleotides are TGTGCCAGCAGCTTGGAGGTAGGGACCAACTACAATGAGCAGTTCTTC.

The J gene is TRBJ2-1, the V gene TRBV14; 10 bases agree with TRBD2. The CDR3 has 17 residues. Germline V gene lookup returns CDR1 SGHDN and CDR2 FVKESK. Trimming at V came to 4 bases and at J to 3 bases, leaving 9 bases not matched to a gene. CDR3 coding DNA: TGTGCCAGCAGCCCTTACCGGCTAGCGGGAGTCTACAATGAGCAGTTCTTC. The encoded protein is CASSPYRLAGVYNEQFF.